This TCR beta chain was sequenced in a study of sequential checkpoint blockade in melanoma. Using immunoSEQ multiplex PCR, the repertoire was profiled, and TCRdb retains in-frame clones only, with some absent. Of some 11,000 clones detected, nearly 80% appear once; the ten largest clones hold around 10%. The V gene lost 5 bases and the J gene lost 0 bases, with 17 bases spanning the gap. The V gene's germline CDR1 is SGHTA and CDR2 FQGTGA. The CDR3 extends over 17 amino acids. Treatment: randomized to nivolumab then ipilimumab (arm A) or the reverse (arm B). J is TRBJ2-1 and V is TRBV7-3, with D possibly matching TRBD2 (6 bases). The sequences come from CD8+ T cells sorted from blood (inferred from file names), collected from a patient given nivolumab and ipilimumab in sequence. This TCR came from a human donor with melanoma. This CDR3 is CASSPGSGHSSYNEQFF. The CDR3 DNA follows: TGTGCCAGCAGCCCGGGTAGCGGTCACAGCTCCTACAATGAGCAGTTCTTC.